This T cell receptor beta chain was sequenced in a study of T cell responses to AZD1222 COVID-19 vaccine (dated by TCRdb to the early 2020s). With regard to the full study: A total of 230 to 250 trial participants underwent TCR sequencing, of whom more than 200 had received two doses of AZD1222 and some 25 had received two doses of the MenACWY control vaccine. Trial participants were enrolled into age subgroups of 18-55, 56-69 and 70-plus years, which contained approximately 150, 30 and 60 TCR-sequenced participants, respectively.

Of note for this clone: Which antigen it targets is not known. No base-level quality is on record; no much larger clone is a single base apart.

The label giving this sample's time point can be read as: about 28 days (+/-7) after the second vaccine dose. AZD1222 recipients with second doses at about 4 weeks or about 12 weeks were pooled, because spike-specific TCR depth and breadth did not differ between schedules. Vaccinee samples came from UK trials COV001 and COV002, including a single-blind randomized controlled phase 2/3 trial of AZD1222 (ChAdOx1 nCoV-19) in healthy adults. Trial participant PBMC samples were collected at day 0 and day 28 after the second dose for TCRbeta chain sequencing. The CDR3 regions of human TCRbeta chains were subjected to immunosequencing. The original pipeline was this. TCRs in the repertoires were matched against a reference library of SARS-CoV-2-specific TCRs that had been generated with the MIRA antigen-specificity platform. Breadth was defined as the fraction of unique TCRs that were SARS-CoV-2-associated, and depth was defined as the fraction of total T cells that were SARS-CoV-2-associated. Using the MIRA data, every spike-specific TCR was mapped to the spike region that the TCR reacted to and assigned to either a CD4 or a CD8 class. Log10-transformed breadth and depth values were compared by one-way ANOVA with Sidak's multiple comparisons tests. In its TCRdb copy, this immuneACCESS table keeps in-frame sequences only and misses some clones. Where compared with another copy, unresolved V genes explain less than half of these, and the others have no known cause. V and J calls and clone size are copied from that table; D and trimming were computed from the DNA. Recorded for this sample are more than 100,000 clones; about nine tenths of them occurred a single time. In total, the top ten clones hold 1.5% to 2% of the sample.

Overall study results and their limits: Because no samples from the day 14 peak response were available, repertoires could be characterized only after the peak T cell response. Nearly half of unique spike-specific TCRs reportedly recognized epitopes outside regions mutated in the B.1.351 and B.1.1.7 variants. Vaccine-associated CD4 TCRs spanned the whole spike protein, with dominant responses in regions 160-218 and 743-854. Conclusions about previously exposed vaccinees are limited because only five to seven AZD1222 recipients were SARS-CoV-2 seropositive at baseline. A significant rise in spike-specific TCR breadth and depth was observed after two AZD1222 doses relative to day 0 and relative to MenACWY recipients. In the small 56-69-year group, the increase in depth fell short of significance, most likely because of low power. Participants were mostly white British, with more females than males. The authors suggested clonal diversity may have been underestimated.

This clonotype was obtained from an adult who received the AZD1222 COVID-19 vaccine. The sample consisted of peripheral blood, taken 28 days after the second AZD1222 dose.

This receptor carries the CDR3 CASSYLGGGPGNTIYF. In nucleotide form, the sequence is TGTGCCAGCAGCTACCTTGGGGGGGGTCCTGGAAACACCATATATTTT. Here the chain combines TRBV7-9 and TRBJ1-3; possibly the D gene is TRBD1, per 5 matching bases. The CDR3 runs 16 amino acids, cysteine and phenylalanine included. CDR3 DNA is the only sequence kept; it has 48 bases, read in frame from the first base. The germline V gene (reference sequence) sets CDR1 to SEHNR and CDR2 to FQNEAQ. V is cut by 4 bases and J by 2 bases, and the space between the germline ends is 15 bases.